The entry that follows covers one T cell receptor beta chain sequence. Its antigen remains unknown. This CDR3 spans 13 amino acids. Germline CDR1 and CDR2: MNHNS and SASEGT. V shed 7 bases and J 8 bases; nucleotides not matched to a gene: 3. How the authors handled the data: Productive clonotypes were detectable down to 2.59 x 10-5 frequency. This table comes from immunoSEQ multiplex PCR, and its TCRdb copy is limited to in-frame clones, with some not included. The V and J calls and clone size come from that table; D and trimming were worked out from the DNA. Of approximately 4,400 clones detected, 80% appear once; the ten largest clones hold roughly 8.2%. The data originate from a study of STAT5B mutations in CD4+ large granular lymphocyte leukemia. General study results and limits: Patient CD4-sorted repertoires looked more clonal than healthy CD4+ repertoires, even without putative leukemic clones. Data were not HLA-matched across samples.

The rearrangement links TRBV6-1 to TRBJ2-1; 12 bases align to TRBD1. Input material: PBMCs. This sequence was found in a man in his sixties or seventies with CD4+ T-cell large granular lymphocyte leukemia. The CDR3 DNA reads TGTGCCAGCATGGGACAGGGGGCACATGAGCAGTTCTTC. Translating it yields CASMGQGAHEQFF.